Below, 27 T cell receptor beta chains from the same sample are listed, as sequenced in a study of siplizumab effects on memory and regulatory T cells. Profiled with immunoSEQ multiplex PCR; TCRdb holds only in-frame clones, not every one. The sample includes approximately 100,000 clones, 80% to 95% of them seen just once. The sample comprised non-Treg CD4+ T cells sorted from blood. These receptors came from a human donor in good health.

V gene TRBV7-9 combines with J gene TRBJ1-1; the D gene is possibly TRBD1 (5 bases). Trimming took off 1 base at V and 5 bases at J, with 11 bases between the two ends. Germline loops: CDR1 SEHNR, CDR2 FQNEAQ (reference sequence). The CDR3 consists of 14 residues. The CDR3 reads CASSLGPGATEAFF. The CDR3 DNA sequence: TGTGCCAGCAGCTTAGGGCCTGGGGCGACTGAAGCTTTCTTT.

The chain carries TRBV9 and TRBJ2-1; tentatively, D is TRBD2 (6 bases). V dropped 4 bases and J dropped 0 bases, with 11 bases sitting between them. Germline CDR1 reads SGDLS; CDR2 reads YYNGEE. CDR3 length: 15 amino acids. The CDR3, as DNA: TGTGCCAGCAGCCCCCGGGACTCCTCCTACAATGAGCAGTTCTTC. It specifies CASSPRDSSYNEQFF.

The chain couples TRBV14 to TRBJ2-1; tentatively, D is TRBD1 or TRBD2 (5 bases each). V was pared by 1 base and J by 5 bases, with 21 bases between. This CDR3 is 18 amino acids long. Germline V gene lookup returns CDR1 SGHDN and CDR2 FVKESK. This CDR3 reads CASSQVVIRHGADNEQFF. The CDR3 DNA reads TGTGCCAGCAGCCAAGTAGTTATTCGACACGGGGCGGACAATGAGCAGTTCTTC.

The rearrangement joins TRBV9 to TRBJ1-2, with 7 bases fitting TRBD1. The CDR3 has 16 amino acids. CDR1 and CDR2 from the germline V gene are SGDLS and YYNGEE. The V and J ends lost 4 bases and 4 bases, in that order; junction bases with no gene match: 13. The CDR3 DNA sequence: TGTGCCAGCAGCACCACACCAGGGGGAACCGTCTATGGCTACACCTTC. It is translated as CASSTTPGGTVYGYTF.

Points on this clone: The junction differs from germline at one of its ends, possibly a read error. The J gene is TRBJ2-3, the V gene TRBV10-3, with D perhaps TRBD2 (5 bases). The CDR3 extends over 15 amino acids. The germline CDR1 and CDR2 sequences are ENHRY and SYGVKD. CDR3 sequence reads: CAIREFERATDTQYF. CDR3 coding DNA: TGTGCCATCAGAGAGTTTGAGAGGGCTACAGATACGCAGTATTTT.

The chain employs TRBV11-3 and TRBJ1-3; 7 nucleotides match TRBD1. Germline V lookup: CDR1 SGHNT, CDR2 YENEEA. Trimming at V came to 4 bases and at J to 1 base, leaving 4 bases not matched to a gene. The CDR3 contains 15 residues. The CDR3 DNA reads as TGTGCCAGCAGCTCAGAGGGGGCTTCTGGAAACACCATATATTTT. Encoded protein: CASSSEGASGNTIYF.

The chain combines TRBV9 with TRBJ2-1; 10 nucleotides line up with TRBD1. The V and J ends lost 3 bases and 2 bases, in that order; junction bases with no gene match: 2. Germline CDR1 is SGDLS and CDR2 is YYNGEE. The CDR3 is 15 amino acids. Written as DNA, the CDR3 is TGTGCCAGCAGCGGCGGACAGGGGGCCTACAATGAGCAGTTCTTC. Residues: CASSGGQGAYNEQFF.

This chain joins TRBV5-1 and TRBJ2-7, with TRBD2 matching over 8 bases. The CDR3 extends over 16 amino acids. CDR1 SGHRS and CDR2 YFSETQ come from the germline V gene. V shed 0 bases and J 2 bases; nucleotides not matched to a gene: 7. In DNA, the CDR3 is TGCGCCAGCAGCTTGGACGCGGCGGGAGGTCCCTACGAGCAGTACTTC. Translating gives CASSLDAAGGPYEQYF.

The chain combines TRBV5-1 with TRBJ2-2, with D possibly TRBD2 on 7 matching bases. CDR1 and CDR2 from the germline V gene are SGHRS and YFSETQ. Between the trimmed V and J ends, which lost 0 bases and 5 bases, there was a span of 17 bases. The CDR3 length is 17 residues. CDR3 nucleotide sequence: TGCGCCAGCAGCTTGGGAGGCAGGCGGGGGACAACCGGGGAGCTGTTTTTT. As protein: CASSLGGRRGTTGELFF.

The chain has TRBV2 and TRBJ2-1; 11 positions agree with TRBD2. The CDR3 is 18 residues long. V lost 4 bases to trimming and J lost 4 bases; unmatched junction nucleotides: 12. The V gene's germline CDR1 is SNHLY and CDR2 FYNNEI. This CDR3 reads CASSAGTSGLGPYNEQFF. For the CDR3, the DNA is TGTGCCAGCAGTGCCGGGACTAGCGGTTTGGGGCCATACAATGAGCAGTTCTTC.

In this sample, this clone turned up a few times. V and J are TRBV30 and TRBJ1-1; no reliable D call. The CDR3 contains 12 residues. Germline loops: CDR1 GTSNPN, CDR2 SVGIG (reference sequence). V gave up 8 bases and J gave up 4 bases, with 14 bases separating them. As DNA, the CDR3 is TGTGCCGGATGGGGAGTGGGCACTGAAGCTTTCTTT. This encodes CAGWGVGTEAFF.

The chain employs TRBV7-8 and TRBJ1-5; D gene unclear. The length of the CDR3 is 13 residues. From germline, CDR1 is SGHVS and CDR2 FQNEAQ. V was trimmed by 5 bases and J by 5 bases, leaving 10 bases between them. CDR3 protein: CASSLTIHQPQHF. The CDR3 nucleotides read TGTGCCAGCAGCCTAACCATTCATCAGCCCCAGCATTTT.

The V gene is TRBV6-4, the J gene TRBJ2-3; 11 nucleotides align to TRBD2. CDR1 MRHNA and CDR2 SNTAGT come from the germline V gene. The length of the CDR3 is 20 residues. The ends lost 0 bases at V and 1 base at J; junction bases unmatched: 12. The CDR3 reads CASSDSISGRVSVGTDTQYF. CDR3 bases: TGTGCCAGCAGTGACTCTATTAGCGGGAGGGTCTCCGTGGGCACAGATACGCAGTATTTT.

This chain joins TRBV10-3 and TRBJ1-4; D perhaps matches TRBD1 (5 bases). Germline CDR1 reads ENHRY; CDR2 reads SYGVKD. The CDR3 length is 14 residues. V was trimmed by 7 bases and J by 3 bases, leaving 12 bases between them. The CDR3 spells CAITGGGANEKLFF. The DNA for the CDR3 is TGTGCCATCACCGGGGGGGGAGCTAATGAAAAACTGTTTTTT.

Here the CDR3 reads CASTGRNTEAFF. CDR3 in DNA: TGTGCCAGCACGGGCCGAAACACTGAAGCTTTCTTT. The chain recombines TRBV6-6 with TRBJ1-1; no definite D call. The ends were cut back, 7 bases at V and 2 bases at J, with 8 bases in the middle. The CDR3 runs 12 residues. Germline V gives CDR1 MNHNY, CDR2 SVGAGI (reference sequence).

This chain links TRBV7-9 with TRBJ1-5, with 7 bases that match TRBD1. V lost 3 bases, J lost 7 bases, and 3 bases stayed unmatched. Looked up from germline, CDR1 is SEHNR and CDR2 is FQNEAQ (reference sequence). This CDR3 is built from 13 residues. The CDR3 region has the DNA TGTGCCAGCAGCTTTGGGACAGAACAGCCCCAGCATTTT. It yields the protein CASSFGTEQPQHF.

The chain recombines TRBV6-1 with TRBJ2-5, with TRBD2 matching over 13 bases. The CDR3 is 17 residues long. Germline V gene sequence: CDR1 MNHNS, CDR2 SASEGT. The J segment lost 5 bases and the V segment lost 3 bases, leaving 9 bases of the junction unmatched. As DNA, the CDR3 is TGTGCCAGCAGTGACCAATCGGGACTAGCGGGAAGGGAGACCCAGTACTTC. The encoded protein is CASSDQSGLAGRETQYF.

V and J are TRBV4-3 and TRBJ2-1; 11 bases are shared with TRBD2. The ends lost 5 bases at V and 7 bases at J; junction bases unmatched: 10. This CDR3 has 16 residues. The germline V gene has CDR1 LGHNA and CDR2 YSLEER. The CDR3 bases are TGCGCCAGCAGCAAGAAGGGCCTAGCGGGAGGAAATGAGCAGTTCTTC. It encodes CASSKKGLAGGNEQFF.

V gene TRBV23-1 combines with J gene TRBJ2-2; D remains unclear. TRBV23-1 is marked as an open reading frame, function uncertain. This CDR3 is built from 16 residues. The V and J ends lost 2 bases and 7 bases respectively, with 17 bases between them. The CDR3 nucleotides read TGCGCCAGCAGTCAACCTGGGCCCCACCCTCTCGGGGAGCTGTTTTTT. Translated: CASSQPGPHPLGELFF.

CDR3 DNA sequence: TGTGCCAGCAGACGGACTAGCGGAACCGAGCAGTACTTC. Amino acid sequence: CASRRTSGTEQYF. The chain is built from TRBV6-5 and TRBJ2-7; 10 bases agree with TRBD2. Germline V lookup: CDR1 MNHEY, CDR2 SVGAGI. The CDR3 consists of 13 residues. Trimming at V came to 6 bases and at J to 6 bases, leaving 5 bases not matched to a gene.

The chain joins TRBV7-2 to TRBJ2-7; no definite D call. The CDR3 is made up of 14 amino acids. Trimming removed 6 bases from V and 0 bases from J, with 12 bases in between. Germline V CDR1 and CDR2: SGHTA, FQGNSA. CDR3 sequence reads: CASSTRTASYEQYF. The CDR3 nucleotides are TGTGCCAGCAGTACAAGGACGGCCTCCTACGAGCAGTACTTC. Looking up the rest from reference TRBV7-2 and TRBJ2-7 gives the full variable domain: GAGVSQSPSNKVTEKGKDVELRCDPISGHTALYWYRQSLGQGLEFLIYFQGNSAPDKSGLPSDRFSAERTGGSVSTLTIQRTQQEDSAVYLCASSTRTASYEQYFGPGTRLTVT.

The V call is TRBV5-1, the J call TRBJ1-1, with D perhaps matching TRBD1 (5 bases). V lost 4 bases to trimming and J lost 11 bases, with 21 bases between them. Germline V gives CDR1 SGHRS, CDR2 YFSETQ. The CDR3 loop spans 14 amino acids. The chain's CDR3 is CASSPTGTQEAAFF. DNA for the CDR3: TGCGCCAGCAGCCCAACCGGGACTCAGGAGGCCGCTTTCTTT. Drawing the rest from reference TRBV5-1 and TRBJ1-1, the complete variable domain is KAGVTQTPRYLIKTRGQQVTLSCSPISGHRSVSWYQQTPGQGLQFLFEYFSETQRNKGNFPGRFSGRQFSNSRSEMNVSTLELGDSALYLCASSPTGTQEAAFFGQGTRLTVV.

The J gene is TRBJ2-7, the V gene TRBV4-1, with 8 bases lining up with TRBD2. Germline-derived CDR1 and CDR2 are MGHRA and YSYEKL. This CDR3 contains 15 residues. Trimming took 5 bases from V and 4 from J; bases not matched to a gene: 10. This CDR3 reads CASSGGLAIRYEQYF. As DNA, the CDR3 is TGCGCCAGCAGCGGCGGACTAGCAATTCGGTACGAGCAGTACTTC.

This clone was picked up one time. The identical CDR3 is also encoded by other nucleotide sequences in the sample. The chain couples TRBV11-1 to TRBJ1-5, with a tentative D call TRBD1 (5 bases). The CDR3 is 13 residues long. CDR1 SGHAT and CDR2 FQDESV come from the germline V gene (reference sequence). The ends were cut back, 5 bases at V and 4 bases at J, with 9 bases in the middle. CDR3 protein: CASSLGRNQPQHF. The CDR3 nucleotides read TGTGCCAGCAGCCTGGGACGGAATCAGCCCCAGCATTTT. Full variable domain (remainder filled in from reference TRBV11-1 and TRBJ1-5): EAEVAQSPRYKITEKSQAVAFWCDPISGHATLYWYRQILGQGPELLVQFQDESVVDDSQLPKDRFSAERLKGVDSTLKIQPAELGDSAMYLCASSLGRNQPQHFGDGTRLSIL.

The chain has TRBV6-6 and TRBJ1-2; 7 bases agree with TRBD1. Germline V CDR1 and CDR2: MNHNY, SVGAGI (reference sequence). The CDR3 contains 13 residues. Trimming cost V 5 bases and J 5 bases; bases outside gene matches: 5. CDR3 DNA sequence: TGTGCCAGCAGTGGTCAGGGGGAGTATGGCTACACCTTC. Protein sequence: CASSGQGEYGYTF.

This chain links TRBV7-9 with TRBJ2-5, with 7 bases aligning to TRBD2. Germline lookup yields CDR1 SEHNR and CDR2 FQNEAQ (reference sequence). CDR3 size: 13 residues. J was trimmed by 2 bases and V by 7 bases; bases with no gene match: 4. Here the CDR3 reads CASNSGLQETQYF. The CDR3, as DNA: TGTGCCAGCAACTCGGGACTACAAGAGACCCAGTACTTC.

The CDR3 DNA sequence: TGTGCCAGCAGCTCCAGCGGTCTCTCCTACAATGAGCAGTTCTTC. It specifies CASSSSGLSYNEQFF. This chain connects TRBV5-4 to TRBJ2-1; TRBD2 might be the D (5 bases). From germline, CDR1 is SGHNT and CDR2 YYREEE (reference sequence). Trimming removed 3 bases from V and 0 bases from J, with 10 bases in between. This CDR3 has 15 residues.